This T cell receptor (beta chain) was profiled in a study of T cells in localized non-small cell lung cancer. Study-level findings and limits: Uninvolved adjacent lung showed the highest T cell clonality, exceeding tumor. Adjacent lung tissue had a median about 58 of the top 100 clones found in the tumor. Sequencing involved a lone tumor region, leaving heterogeneity possible. A raised T cell density in blood coincided with lengthier overall survival.

Assay used: immunoSEQ multiplex PCR; TCRdb lists only in-frame clones, some missing. Among around 48,000 clones listed, 70% to 85% were seen once. V lost 2 bases and J 4 bases, leaving 9 bases between the germline ends. CDR1 is MNHNY and CDR2 is SVGAGI in the germline V gene (reference sequence). This CDR3 has 14 residues. With respect to this clone: Its antigen is as yet unknown.

The chain is built from TRBV6-6 and TRBJ1-5; D is possibly TRBD1 (6 bases). The TCR comes from a man between 40 and 70 years old with stage I squamous cell lung carcinoma. The starting material was peripheral blood, obtained before any cancer treatment. CDR3 DNA: TGTGCCAGCAGTTACCAGGGGATAAATCAGCCCCAGCATTTT. This codes for CASSYQGINQPQHF.